Following are 5 T cell receptor beta chains from one sample sequenced in a study of blood T cell repertoires in COVID-19. TCRdb's copy holds only in-frame clones and misses some; the assay was immunoSEQ multiplex PCR. Among about 220,000 clones, around 80% were seen once, and the ten largest hold nearly 20%. The sequenced material came from peripheral blood. These receptors were obtained from a man between 25 and 39 years old with active or convalescent COVID-19.

This chain uses TRBV4-1 with TRBJ1-6; D not certain. The CDR3 is 15 residues long. Germline V lookup: CDR1 MGHRA, CDR2 YSYEKL. V lost 4 bases to trimming and J lost 3 bases, with 10 bases between them. CDR3 nucleotide sequence: TGCGCCAGCAGCCCAACAGAAAACTATAATTCACCCCTCCACTTT. Protein: CASSPTENYNSPLHF.

This clone was detected a few times. The V and J genes are TRBV7-2 and TRBJ1-1; tentatively, D is TRBD1 (5 bases). Germline V lookup: CDR1 SGHTA, CDR2 FQGNSA. V dropped 4 bases and J dropped 5 bases, with 14 bases sitting between them. The CDR3 totals 14 residues. CDR3 DNA sequence: TGTGCCAGCAGCTCCGGGGGGGACGGGACTGAAGCTTTCTTT. Encoded protein: CASSSGGDGTEAFF.

The genes are TRBV30 and TRBJ2-5; 8 bases are shared with TRBD1. The length of the CDR3 is 12 residues. The junction had 5 bases not matched to a gene; V was cut back by 7 bases and J by 4 bases. The germline gives CDR1 GTSNPN, CDR2 SVGIG (reference sequence). The CDR3 spells CASDRGGETQYF. The CDR3 DNA is TGTGCCTCCGACAGGGGTGGAGAGACCCAGTACTTC.

The chain carries TRBV28 and TRBJ1-5; D not certain. V was cut by 4 bases and J by 10 bases, with 14 bases left in between. This CDR3 comprises 13 residues. Germline CDR1 and CDR2: MDHEN and SYDVKM. CDR3 coding DNA: TGTGCCAGCAGTTCCTCAATAGTTGTCCCCCAGCATTTT. It yields the protein CASSSSIVVPQHF.

The chain joins TRBV6-2 or TRBV6-3 to TRBJ1-6, with a possible D match to TRBD1 (5 bases). Germline V gene sequence: CDR1 MNHEY, CDR2 SVGEGT. The CDR3 is 13 amino acids. V lost 6 bases, J lost 9 bases, and 12 bases lay in between. CDR3 nucleotide sequence: TGTGCCAGCAGCCCCCAAGACAGTTCACCCCTCCACTTT. As protein: CASSPQDSSPLHF.